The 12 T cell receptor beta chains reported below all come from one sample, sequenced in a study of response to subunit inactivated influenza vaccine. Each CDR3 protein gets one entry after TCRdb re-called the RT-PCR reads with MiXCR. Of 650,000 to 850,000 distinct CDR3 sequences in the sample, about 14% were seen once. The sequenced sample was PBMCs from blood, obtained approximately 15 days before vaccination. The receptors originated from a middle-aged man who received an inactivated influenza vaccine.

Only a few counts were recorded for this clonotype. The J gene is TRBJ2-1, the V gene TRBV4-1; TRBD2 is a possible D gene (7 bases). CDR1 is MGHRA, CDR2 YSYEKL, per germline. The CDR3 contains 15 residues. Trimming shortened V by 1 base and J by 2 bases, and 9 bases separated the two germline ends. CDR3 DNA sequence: TGCGCCAGCAGCCAAGTAGGGGGGGCCTACAATGAGCAGTTCTTC. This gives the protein CASSQVGGAYNEQFF.

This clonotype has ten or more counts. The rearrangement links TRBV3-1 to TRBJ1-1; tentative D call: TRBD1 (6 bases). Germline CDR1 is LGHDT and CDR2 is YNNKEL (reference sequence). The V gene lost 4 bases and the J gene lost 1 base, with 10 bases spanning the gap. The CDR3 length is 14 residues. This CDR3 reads CASSPTTGNTEAFF. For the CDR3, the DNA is TGTGCCAGCAGCCCCACGACAGGGAACACTGAAGCTTTCTTT.

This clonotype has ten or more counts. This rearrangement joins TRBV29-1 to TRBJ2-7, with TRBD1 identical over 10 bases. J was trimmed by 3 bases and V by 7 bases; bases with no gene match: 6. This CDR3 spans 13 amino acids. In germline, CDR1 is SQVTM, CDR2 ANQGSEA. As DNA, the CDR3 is TGCAGCGCTTCCGGGACAGGGGTCTACGAGCAGTACTTC. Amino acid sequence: CSASGTGVYEQYF.

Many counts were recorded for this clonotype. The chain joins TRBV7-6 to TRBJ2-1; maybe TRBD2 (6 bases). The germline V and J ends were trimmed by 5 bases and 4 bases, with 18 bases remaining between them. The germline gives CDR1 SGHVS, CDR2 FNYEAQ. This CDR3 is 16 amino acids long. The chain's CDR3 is CASSKLQEGGYNEQFF. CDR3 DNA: TGTGCCAGCAGCAAGCTCCAGGAGGGCGGGTACAATGAGCAGTTCTTC.

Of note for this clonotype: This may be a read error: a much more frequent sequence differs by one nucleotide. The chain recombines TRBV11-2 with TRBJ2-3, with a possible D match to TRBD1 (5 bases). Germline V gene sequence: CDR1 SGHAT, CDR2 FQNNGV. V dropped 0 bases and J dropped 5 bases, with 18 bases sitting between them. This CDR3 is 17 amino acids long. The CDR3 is CASSLDSGPWHQDTQYF. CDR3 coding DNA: TGTGCCAGCAGCTTAGACTCAGGGCCCTGGCACCAAGATACGCAGTATTTT.

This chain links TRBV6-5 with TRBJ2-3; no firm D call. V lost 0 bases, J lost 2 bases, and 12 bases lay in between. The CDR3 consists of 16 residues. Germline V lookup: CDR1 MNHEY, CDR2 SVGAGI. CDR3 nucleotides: TGTGCCAGCAGTTACTCGATCTTAAGGAACACAGATACGCAGTATTTT. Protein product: CASSYSILRNTDTQYF.

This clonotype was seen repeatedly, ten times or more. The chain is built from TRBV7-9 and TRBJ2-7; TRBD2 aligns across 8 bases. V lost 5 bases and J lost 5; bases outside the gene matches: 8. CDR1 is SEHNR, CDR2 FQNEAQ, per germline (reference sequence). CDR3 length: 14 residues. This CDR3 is CASSRPGLGNEQYF. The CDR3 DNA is TGTGCCAGCAGCCGACCGGGACTAGGCAACGAGCAGTACTTC.

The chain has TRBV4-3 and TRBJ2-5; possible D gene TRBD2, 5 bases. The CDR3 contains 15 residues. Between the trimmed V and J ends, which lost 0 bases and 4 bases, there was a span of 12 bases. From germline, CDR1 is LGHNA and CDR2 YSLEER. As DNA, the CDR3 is TGCGCCAGCAGCCAAGATAGGGAGCGGCCAGAGACCCAGTACTTC. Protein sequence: CASSQDRERPETQYF.

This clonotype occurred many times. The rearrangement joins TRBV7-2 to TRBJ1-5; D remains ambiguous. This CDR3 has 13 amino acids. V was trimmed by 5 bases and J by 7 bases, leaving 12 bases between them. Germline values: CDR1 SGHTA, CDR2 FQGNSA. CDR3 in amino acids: CASSRGLEQPQHF. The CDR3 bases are TGTGCCAGCAGCCGAGGGTTGGAACAGCCCCAGCATTTT.

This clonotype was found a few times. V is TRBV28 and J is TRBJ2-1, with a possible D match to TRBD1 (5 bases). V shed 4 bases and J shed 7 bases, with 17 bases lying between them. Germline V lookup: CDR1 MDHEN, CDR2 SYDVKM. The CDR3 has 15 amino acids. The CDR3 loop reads CASSWRGQLTNEQFF. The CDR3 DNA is TGTGCCAGCAGTTGGCGAGGACAATTAACAAATGAGCAGTTCTTC.

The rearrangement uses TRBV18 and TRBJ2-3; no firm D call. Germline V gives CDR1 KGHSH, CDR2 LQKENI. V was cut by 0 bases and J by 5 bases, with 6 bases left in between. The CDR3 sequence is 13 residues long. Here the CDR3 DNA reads TGTGCCAGCTCACCACCAATGGGAGATACGCAGTATTTT. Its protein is CASSPPMGDTQYF.

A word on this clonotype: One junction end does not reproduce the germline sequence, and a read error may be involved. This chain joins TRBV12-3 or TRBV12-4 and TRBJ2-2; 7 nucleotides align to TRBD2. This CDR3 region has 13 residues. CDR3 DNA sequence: TGTGCCACCGGGACTACTAACAACGGGGAGCTGTTTTTT. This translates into CATGTTNNGELFF.